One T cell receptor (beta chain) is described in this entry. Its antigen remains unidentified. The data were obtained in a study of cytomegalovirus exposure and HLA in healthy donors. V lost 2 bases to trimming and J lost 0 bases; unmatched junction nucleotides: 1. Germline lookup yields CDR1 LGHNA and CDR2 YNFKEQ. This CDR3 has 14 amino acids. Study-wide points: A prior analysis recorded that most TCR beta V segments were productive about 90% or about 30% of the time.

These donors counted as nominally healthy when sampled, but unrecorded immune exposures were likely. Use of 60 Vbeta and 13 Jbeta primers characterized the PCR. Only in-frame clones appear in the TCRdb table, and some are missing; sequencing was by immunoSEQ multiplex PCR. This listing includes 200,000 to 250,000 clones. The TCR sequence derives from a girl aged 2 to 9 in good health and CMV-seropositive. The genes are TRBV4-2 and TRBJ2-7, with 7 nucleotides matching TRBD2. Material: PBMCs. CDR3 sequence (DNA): TGTGCCAGCAGCCAACCTAGCGGCTCCTACGAGCAGTACTTC. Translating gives CASSQPSGSYEQYF.